Each of the 10 T cell receptor beta chains below was sequenced from the same sample in a study of blood T cell repertoires in COVID-19. Sequencing was performed with immunoSEQ multiplex PCR; in TCRdb, only in-frame clones are kept and a portion is missing. The sample lists some 300,000 clones, approximately 86% occurring once. Sequencing used peripheral blood. All receptors come from an older woman with COVID-19, enrolled during active disease.

The chain has TRBV6-5 and TRBJ1-1; D is unclear. CDR1 and CDR2 (germline): MNHEY, SVGAGI. Trimming stripped 8 bases from V and 1 base from J, with 8 bases between. CDR3 size: 12 residues. CDR3 residues: CASGSGNTEAFF. CDR3 nucleotide sequence: TGTGCCAGCGGTTCCGGGAACACTGAAGCTTTCTTT.

The chain carries TRBV18 and TRBJ2-1, with TRBD2 matching 9 bases. The CDR3 length is 14 residues. The ends lost 5 bases at V and 2 bases at J; junction bases unmatched: 1. Germline V gene data show CDR1 as KGHSH and CDR2 as LQKENI. The CDR3 spells CASSAGGTYNEQFF. The CDR3 DNA reads TGTGCCAGCTCAGCGGGGGGGACCTACAATGAGCAGTTCTTC.

The chain combines TRBV7-2 with TRBJ2-7; D is uncertain. The CDR3 is made up of 12 amino acids. Germline loops: CDR1 SGHTA, CDR2 FQGNSA. V was trimmed by 1 base and J by 6 bases, leaving 7 bases between them. The CDR3 region is CASSLGPGEQYF. In DNA, the CDR3 is TGTGCCAGCAGCTTAGGGCCGGGCGAGCAGTACTTC. The full variable domain, its missing parts supplied by reference TRBV7-2 and TRBJ2-7, is GAGVSQSPSNKVTEKGKDVELRCDPISGHTALYWYRQSLGQGLEFLIYFQGNSAPDKSGLPSDRFSAERTGGSVSTLTIQRTQQEDSAVYLCASSLGPGEQYFGPGTRLTVT.

This clone has just a few counts. The rearrangement uses TRBV15 and TRBJ2-7, with D maybe TRBD2 (5 bases). The CDR3 is made up of 15 amino acids. Trimming took 7 bases from V and 5 from J, leaving 21 bases between them. Germline loops: CDR1 LNHNV, CDR2 YYDKDF (reference sequence). The CDR3: CATKNVGRGLDEQYF. Written as DNA, the CDR3 is TGTGCCACCAAGAACGTCGGCAGAGGGCTCGACGAGCAGTACTTC. The entire variable domain, with the rest obtained from reference TRBV15 and TRBJ2-7, is as follows: DAMVIQNPRYQVTQFGKPVTLSCSQTLNHNVMYWYQQKSSQAPKLLFHYYDKDFNNEADTPDNFQSRRPNTSFCFLDIRSPGLGDTAMYLCATKNVGRGLDEQYFGPGTRLTVT.

In DNA form, the CDR3 reads TGTGCCAGCAGCTTAGAAACTAGCGGGGGGCCCAAAGAGACCCAGTACTTC. Protein product: CASSLETSGGPKETQYF. The gene calls are TRBV11-2 and TRBJ2-5, with 12 bases fitting TRBD2. V was pared by 0 bases and J by 3 bases, with 5 bases of the junction left unmatched. The CDR3 contains 17 residues. CDR1 SGHAT and CDR2 FQNNGV come from the germline V gene.

The chain has TRBV12-3 or TRBV12-4 and TRBJ1-2; D uncertain. The CDR3 has 13 amino acids. Trimming left V 7 bases short and J 2 bases short, with 11 bases between. CDR3 sequence reads: CASNSGRNYGYTF. The CDR3 bases are TGTGCCAGCAATTCAGGCAGAAACTATGGCTACACCTTC.

The chain recombines TRBV4-3 with TRBJ1-2; possible D gene TRBD1, 5 bases. From germline, CDR1 is LGHNA and CDR2 YSLEER. Deletions cut 0 bases from V and 6 bases from J, with 11 bases between. This CDR3 region has 14 residues. The CDR3 protein is CASSQERQGNGYTF. CDR3 nucleotide sequence: TGCGCCAGCAGCCAAGAGCGGCAGGGTAATGGCTACACCTTC.

The genes are TRBV4-3 and TRBJ2-3; possibly TRBD2 for D (6 bases). The germline CDR1 and CDR2 sequences are LGHNA and YSLEER. Trimming took 3 bases from V and 10 from J, leaving 20 bases between them. This CDR3 spans 15 amino acids. CDR3 in DNA: TGCGCCAGCAGCCAGGACCCCGGGAGCGGTAATCCGCAGTATTTT. Translating gives CASSQDPGSGNPQYF.

The J gene is TRBJ2-7, the V gene TRBV24-1, with 10 positions matching TRBD1. The CDR3 covers 14 residues. Germline CDR1 is KGHDR and CDR2 is SFDVKD. V was clipped by 9 bases and J by 1 base; unmatched bases: 5. The CDR3 here is CATSGDRGSYEQYF. The CDR3 DNA reads TGTGCCACCTCGGGGGACAGGGGATCCTACGAGCAGTACTTC.

The sample holds one count of this clone. The rearrangement joins TRBV28 to TRBJ1-2; D ambiguous. CDR1 and CDR2 from the germline V gene are MDHEN and SYDVKM. The CDR3 sequence is 14 residues long. The germline V and J ends were trimmed by 6 bases and 4 bases, with 15 bases remaining between them. Here the CDR3 reads CASSLRRGVYGYTF. DNA for the CDR3: TGTGCCAGCAGCCTTAGACGGGGAGTCTATGGCTACACCTTC.